The rows below give T cell receptor beta chains drawn from one sample of a study of post-analysis software for immune sequencing data. TCRdb independently ran MiXCR on the PCR reads; one entry per CDR3 protein. The sample contains hundreds of thousands of distinct CDR3 sequences, roughly 29% of which appear only once. The specimen was blood. All receptors derive from a girl between 10 and 17 years old with multiple sclerosis. Both conserved end residues are part of each CDR3. Each record gives: D gene, clone size, V gene, J gene, CDR3 DNA, CDR3 protein. D genes are given only for firm matches. Only part of the rows carry a size: once, few, many, or a class if the clone is expanded.

D gene: TRBD2
clone size: NA
V gene: TRBV7-2
J gene: TRBJ2-1
CDR3 DNA: TGTGCCAGCAGCTTAGTGGTAGCGGGAGTCTACAATGAGCAGTTCTTC
CDR3 protein: CASSLVVAGVYNEQFF

D gene: NA
clone size: NA
V gene: TRBV24-1
J gene: TRBJ1-2
CDR3 DNA: TGTGCCACCAGTGACGCCAACCCCGGGACGACATATGGCTACACCTTC
CDR3 protein: CATSDANPGTTYGYTF

D gene: NA
clone size: many
V gene: TRBV11-2
J gene: TRBJ1-2
CDR3 DNA: TGTGCCAGCAGCTTAGGCCGGACGGACTATGGCTACACCTTC
CDR3 protein: CASSLGRTDYGYTF

D gene: NA
clone size: few
V gene: TRBV21-1
J gene: TRBJ2-3
CDR3 DNA: TGTGCCAGCACTCCATGGCCCGGAGGGGTAACAGATACGCAGTATTTT
CDR3 protein: CASTPWPGGVTDTQYF

D gene: NA
clone size: few
V gene: TRBV11-2
J gene: TRBJ2-1
CDR3 DNA: TGTGCCAGCAGCTTAGAGGTGGGTTATGAGCAGTTCTTC
CDR3 protein: CASSLEVGYEQFF

D gene: NA
clone size: NA
V gene: TRBV19
J gene: TRBJ2-5
CDR3 DNA: TGTGCCAGTAGTATGTTGACAGTGGAGACCCAGTACTTC
CDR3 protein: CASSMLTVETQYF

D gene: NA
clone size: NA
V gene: TRBV15
J gene: TRBJ2-5
CDR3 DNA: TGTGCCACCAGCAGAGTTCCGGGTAATGAGCAGTACTTC
CDR3 protein: CATSRVPGNEQYF

D gene: NA
clone size: once
V gene: TRBV23-1
J gene: TRBJ2-7
CDR3 DNA: TGCGCCAGCAGTCAATCCCGACAGAACAGGGAGGACGTGAGCGAGCAGTACTTC
CDR3 protein: CASSQSRQNREDVSEQYF

D gene: TRBD1
clone size: few
V gene: TRBV12-3/TRBV12-4
J gene: TRBJ1-2
CDR3 DNA: TGTGCCAGCAGTTGGAGAGAGACAGGGGGTTTTGGCTACACCTTC
CDR3 protein: CASSWRETGGFGYTF

D gene: NA
clone size: NA
V gene: TRBV12-3/TRBV12-4
J gene: TRBJ1-2
CDR3 DNA: TGTGCCAGCAGTTTGGGAGGCTCCTCTACTAACTATGGCTACACCTTC
CDR3 protein: CASSLGGSSTNYGYTF

D gene: NA
clone size: few
V gene: TRBV6-2/TRBV6-3
J gene: TRBJ2-4
CDR3 DNA: TGTGCCAGCAGTTATTCCCGGGCCAAAAACATTCAGTACTTC
CDR3 protein: CASSYSRAKNIQYF

D gene: TRBD1
clone size: NA
V gene: TRBV28
J gene: TRBJ1-1
CDR3 DNA: TGTGCCAGCAGTTCCATACAGGGGTTGTACGCTGAAGCTTTCTTT
CDR3 protein: CASSSIQGLYAEAFF

D gene: NA
clone size: many
V gene: TRBV29-1
J gene: TRBJ2-1
CDR3 DNA: TGCAGCGTTGATGGCGGGAATGAGCAGTTCTTC
CDR3 protein: CSVDGGNEQFF

D gene: TRBD2
clone size: many
V gene: TRBV13
J gene: TRBJ2-7
CDR3 DNA: TGTGCCAGCAGCTCCCCCGGGACTAGCGGTTCCTACGAGCAGTACTTC
CDR3 protein: CASSSPGTSGSYEQYF

D gene: TRBD1
clone size: few
V gene: TRBV12-3/TRBV12-4
J gene: TRBJ2-1
CDR3 DNA: TGTGCCAGGGGGGGGGACAGGGGGTACAATGAGCAGTTCTTC
CDR3 protein: CARGGDRGYNEQFF

D gene: NA
clone size: NA
V gene: TRBV5-5
J gene: TRBJ2-5
CDR3 DNA: TGTGCCAGCAGCTGGGGCCTTTGGAATGAGCAGTACTTC
CDR3 protein: CASSWGLWNEQYF

D gene: NA
clone size: few
V gene: TRBV7-2
J gene: TRBJ2-3
CDR3 DNA: TGTGCCAGCAGCCAGAGCCCTCGACCCCCCTATACGCAGTATTTT
CDR3 protein: CASSQSPRPPYTQYF

D gene: TRBD1
clone size: many
V gene: TRBV2
J gene: TRBJ2-5
CDR3 DNA: TGTGCCAGCAGTGGGGACAGGGGGAAGGAGACCCAGTACTTC
CDR3 protein: CASSGDRGKETQYF

D gene: NA
clone size: NA
V gene: TRBV4-3
J gene: TRBJ1-4
CDR3 DNA: TGCGCCAGCCGCTCGGTAGATGCAACTAATGAAAAACTGTTTTTT
CDR3 protein: CASRSVDATNEKLFF

D gene: NA
clone size: NA
V gene: TRBV7-8
J gene: TRBJ1-1
CDR3 DNA: TGTGCCAGCAGCGGGGGTGCGGGGAACACTGAAGCTTTCTTT
CDR3 protein: CASSGGAGNTEAFF

D gene: TRBD2
clone size: NA
V gene: TRBV6-1
J gene: TRBJ2-3
CDR3 DNA: TGTGCCACCCATACAGGAGTAGCGGGAGTGGGCACAGATACGCAGTATTTT
CDR3 protein: CATHTGVAGVGTDTQYF

D gene: TRBD1
clone size: NA
V gene: TRBV13
J gene: TRBJ2-1
CDR3 DNA: TGTGCCAGCAGCGTGGGACAGGGGGAATTTGATGAGCAGTTCTTC
CDR3 protein: CASSVGQGEFDEQFF